Below, 27 T cell receptor beta chains from the same sample are listed, as sequenced in a study of cytomegalovirus exposure and HLA in healthy donors. In the PCR, 60 Vbeta and 13 Jbeta primers were used. The protocol was immunoSEQ multiplex PCR, while the TCRdb copy is restricted to in-frame clones and leaves out a portion. The table shows under 200,000 clones, with roughly 79% occurring only once. The sample comprised PBMCs. The receptors were sampled from a woman aged 45-65 years in good health and CMV-seronegative.

This rearrangement joins TRBV10-2 to TRBJ2-1; 8 bases line up with TRBD2. Germline V gene data show CDR1 as WSHSY and CDR2 as SAAADI. This CDR3 comprises 16 residues. V shed 2 bases and J 6 bases; nucleotides not matched to a gene: 9. The CDR3 is CASSEPGGRYRNEQFF. In DNA, the CDR3 is TGCGCCAGCAGTGAGCCCGGCGGGAGGTATCGCAATGAGCAGTTCTTC.

This chain uses TRBV7-2 with TRBJ2-7; 7 nucleotides agree with TRBD1. From germline, CDR1 is SGHTA and CDR2 FQGNSA. This CDR3 region has 14 residues. V shed 1 base and J 3 bases; nucleotides not matched to a gene: 3. CDR3 protein: CASSLGRGHYEQYF. CDR3 coding DNA: TGTGCCAGCAGCTTAGGAAGGGGGCACTACGAGCAGTACTTC.

The chain uses TRBV28 and TRBJ2-7, with 9 nucleotides matching TRBD1. V lost 3 bases and J lost 2; bases outside the gene matches: 2. From germline, CDR1 is MDHEN and CDR2 SYDVKM. This CDR3 comprises 14 residues. The CDR3 region is CASSLYRGPYEQYF. The CDR3 DNA is TGTGCCAGCAGTTTGTACAGGGGGCCCTACGAGCAGTACTTC.

The V and J genes are TRBV5-5 and TRBJ2-5; 7 nucleotides align to TRBD1. There are 14 residues in the CDR3. V gave up 4 bases and J gave up 7 bases; unmatched junction bases: 10. The germline CDR1 and CDR2 sequences are SGHKS and YYEKEE (reference sequence). The CDR3 bases are TGTGCCAGCAGCATCGGACAGGTTCTCGGGACCCAGTACTTC. As protein: CASSIGQVLGTQYF.

The V gene is TRBV18, the J gene TRBJ2-7; 12 positions agree with TRBD2. V shed 1 base and J 6 bases; nucleotides not matched to a gene: 1. The CDR3 consists of 14 residues. Germline V gene data show CDR1 as KGHSH and CDR2 as LQKENI. The CDR3 coding sequence is TGTGCCAGCTCACCACAACTAGCGGGAGGCGAGCAGTACTTC. Its protein product is CASSPQLAGGEQYF.

This chain links TRBV9 with TRBJ1-6, with unresolved D. CDR3 length: 13 amino acids. CDR1 is SGDLS and CDR2 is YYNGEE in the germline V gene. Trimming removed 4 bases at V and 6 bases at J, with 8 bases between. CDR3 in DNA: TGTGCCAGCAGCCTGGAGGTTAATTCACCCCTCCACTTT. This gives the protein CASSLEVNSPLHF.

This sequence joins TRBV11-2 and TRBJ1-1; no clear D gene. This CDR3 spans 12 amino acids. Germline V gene data show CDR1 as SGHAT and CDR2 as FQNNGV. V gave up 4 bases and J gave up 3 bases, with 6 bases separating them. The chain's CDR3 is CASSYSYTEAFF. The CDR3 DNA sequence: TGTGCCAGCAGCTACTCGTACACTGAAGCTTTCTTT.

The chain carries TRBV28 and TRBJ2-3; 12 nucleotides line up with TRBD2. Losses at the gene ends were 10 bases for V and 4 bases for J; bases not matched to a gene: 6. The germline V gene has CDR1 MDHEN and CDR2 SYDVKM. The CDR3 is made up of 14 amino acids. This chain's CDR3 is CATQTSGSADTQYF. The DNA for the CDR3 is TGTGCCACCCAGACTAGCGGGAGTGCAGATACGCAGTATTTT.

V and J are TRBV9 and TRBJ2-6; D is uncertain. Germline V lookup: CDR1 SGDLS, CDR2 YYNGEE. The V gene lost 0 bases and the J gene lost 0 bases, with 13 bases spanning the gap. CDR3 length equals 18 residues. CDR3 bases: TGTGCCAGCAGCGTAGAGGCAGGAAGTAACTCTGGGGCCAACGTCCTGACTTTC. Translation gives CASSVEAGSNSGANVLTF.

The CDR3 here is CASSLSSSGNEQFF. The CDR3 DNA reads as TGTGCCAGCAGCCTATCCTCTAGCGGCAATGAGCAGTTCTTC. V usage is TRBV7-3 and J usage is TRBJ2-1; 7 positions match TRBD2. CDR1 is SGHTA and CDR2 is FQGTGA in the germline V gene. This CDR3 has 14 residues. Trimming took 5 bases from V and 6 from J; bases not matched to a gene: 7. Together with reference TRBV7-3 and TRBJ2-1, the CDR3 gives the full variable domain: GAGVSQTPSNKVTEKGKYVELRCDPISGHTALYWYRQSLGQGPEFLIYFQGTGAADDSGLPNDRFFAVRPEGSVSTLKIQRTERGDSAVYLCASSLSSSGNEQFFGPGTRLTVL.

The chain employs TRBV27 and TRBJ2-3; 10 nucleotides agree with TRBD2. The V and J ends lost 3 bases and 6 bases, in that order; junction bases with no gene match: 9. CDR1 and CDR2 (germline): MNHEY, SMNVEV (reference sequence). The CDR3 spans 16 residues. CDR3 DNA sequence: TGTGCCAGCAGTTTCAGGCTAGCGGGAGTGCGGGATACGCAGTATTTT. It translates to CASSFRLAGVRDTQYF.

The rearrangement joins TRBV4-3 to TRBJ1-2, with a tentative D call TRBD1 (6 bases). This CDR3 is built from 15 residues. Germline V CDR1 and CDR2: LGHNA, YSLEER. The germline V and J ends were trimmed by 1 base and 4 bases, with 13 bases remaining between them. CDR3 sequence reads: CASSQVRQAIYGYTF. DNA for the CDR3: TGCGCCAGCAGCCAAGTTCGACAGGCGATCTATGGCTACACCTTC.

The gene calls are TRBV19 and TRBJ2-5, with TRBD2 matching 13 bases. The CDR3 runs to 16 residues. Germline values: CDR1 LNHDA, CDR2 SQIVND (reference sequence). Losses at the gene ends were 3 bases for V and 3 bases for J; bases not matched to a gene: 4. CDR3 sequence reads: CASSMLGTSGEETQYF. The CDR3 DNA sequence: TGTGCCAGTAGTATGCTCGGGACTAGCGGGGAAGAGACCCAGTACTTC.

The count of this clone is one. V is TRBV27 and J is TRBJ2-1; 10 bases align to TRBD1. The CDR3 totals 18 residues. CDR1 MNHEY and CDR2 SMNVEV come from the germline V gene (reference sequence). V was clipped by 5 bases and J by 7 bases; unmatched bases: 17. CDR3 DNA sequence: TGTGCCAGCAGTCCTGACCGGCATGGACAGGGGGGATTTAATGAGCAGTTCTTC. Translated: CASSPDRHGQGGFNEQFF.

This rearrangement joins TRBV18 to TRBJ1-1; weak D call: TRBD1 (6 bases). Deletions cut 2 bases from V and 1 base from J, with 8 bases between. The V gene's germline CDR1 is KGHSH and CDR2 LQKENI. The CDR3 covers 14 residues. The CDR3 loop reads CASSPVGQNTEAFF. CDR3 nucleotides: TGTGCCAGCTCACCAGTGGGACAGAACACTGAAGCTTTCTTT.

The chain couples TRBV10-1 to TRBJ2-3; 8 positions agree with TRBD1. The CDR3 contains 15 residues. Germline V gives CDR1 WNHNN, CDR2 SYGVQD (reference sequence). V shed 6 bases and J 3 bases; nucleotides not matched to a gene: 8. The CDR3 DNA sequence: TGCGCCAGCAGCGACAGGGGTTCAGGAACAGATACGCAGTATTTT. Translating it yields CASSDRGSGTDTQYF.

The chain has TRBV28 and TRBJ2-7; unclear D gene. Trimming pared 10 bases from V and 3 bases from J, leaving 16 bases between. This CDR3 comprises 13 residues. Germline V CDR1 and CDR2: MDHEN, SYDVKM. The CDR3 sequence: CATTRQAYYEQYF. CDR3 DNA: TGTGCCACAACGCGACAAGCTTACTACGAGCAGTACTTC.

The gene calls are TRBV14 and TRBJ2-3; TRBD1 aligns across 7 bases. There are 14 residues in the CDR3. CDR1 SGHDN and CDR2 FVKESK come from the germline V gene. Losses at the gene ends were 10 bases for V and 7 bases for J; bases not matched to a gene: 14. In DNA, the CDR3 is TGTGCCACTTCCGGGACAGAGAGGCGAAATACGCAGTATTTT. Its translation is CATSGTERRNTQYF.

V is TRBV7-2 and J is TRBJ1-5; the D is unclear. The ends were cut back, 1 base at V and 7 bases at J, with 14 bases in the middle. The CDR3 spans 15 residues. Germline V gene sequence: CDR1 SGHTA, CDR2 FQGNSA. The CDR3: CASSLVVGAGQPQHF. The CDR3 DNA follows: TGTGCCAGCAGCTTAGTAGTCGGCGCAGGACAGCCCCAGCATTTT.

This clone occurred a few times. This chain links TRBV14 with TRBJ2-5; D gene uncertain. The CDR3 spans 12 residues. Germline V gives CDR1 SGHDN, CDR2 FVKESK. Trimming shortened V by 4 bases and J by 0 bases, and 3 bases separated the two germline ends. The CDR3 sequence is CASSLNQETQYF. For the CDR3, the DNA is TGTGCCAGCAGCCTTAACCAAGAGACCCAGTACTTC.

The rearrangement uses TRBV30 and TRBJ1-2; unclear D gene. The V end lost 2 bases, the J end lost 8 bases, and 15 bases lay between the germline ends. This CDR3 has 13 residues. Germline CDR1 GTSNPN, CDR2 SVGIG (reference sequence). CDR3 region: CAWSNRERYGYTF. The CDR3 nucleotides are TGTGCCTGGAGTAATAGGGAGAGGTACGGCTACACCTTC.

This chain uses TRBV18 with TRBJ1-1; 7 bases are a match to TRBD1. Germline loops: CDR1 KGHSH, CDR2 LQKENI. The CDR3 covers 15 residues. With 2 bases clipped from V and 0 bases from J, the junction kept 3 bases outside the gene matches. The CDR3 bases are TGTGCCAGCTCACCAAGGACAGGAGTGAACACTGAAGCTTTCTTT. Translating gives CASSPRTGVNTEAFF.

This clone was detected a few times. This sample also contains other DNA sequences that code for the same CDR3. The V and J genes are TRBV6-1 and TRBJ1-4; 7 bases align to TRBD1. The CDR3 has 14 residues. The V gene's germline CDR1 is MNHNS and CDR2 SASEGT. V lost 2 bases to trimming and J lost 6 bases; unmatched junction nucleotides: 3. The CDR3 DNA reads TGTGCCAGCAGTGAATACAGGGGTGATGAAAAACTGTTTTTT. Translated: CASSEYRGDEKLFF.

This clone has only a few counts. The chain is built from TRBV4-3 and TRBJ2-5; D uncertain. The CDR3 totals 13 residues. V shed 0 bases and J shed 3 bases, with 5 bases lying between them. From germline, CDR1 is LGHNA and CDR2 YSLEER. CDR3 DNA: TGCGCCAGCAGCCAAGATCTTAAAGAGACCCAGTACTTC. Translation: CASSQDLKETQYF.

This clone occurred once. The V gene is TRBV5-4, the J gene TRBJ1-2, with D tentatively TRBD1 (5 bases). This CDR3 has 13 amino acids. Trimming pared 0 bases from V and 4 bases from J, leaving 7 bases between. Germline V gene data show CDR1 as SGHNT and CDR2 as YYREEE (reference sequence). CDR3 coding DNA: TGTGCCAGCAGCTTGGACAGGCGCTATGGCTACACCTTC. This codes for CASSLDRRYGYTF.

This chain links TRBV11-3 with TRBJ2-4; TRBD1 agrees at 7 bases. This CDR3 has 14 residues. Germline V gives CDR1 SGHNT, CDR2 YENEEA. The J segment lost 9 bases and the V segment lost 1 base, leaving 6 bases of the junction unmatched. DNA for the CDR3: TGTGCCAGCAGCTTAGGGCCAGGGGGTAGCATTCAGTACTTC. Protein: CASSLGPGGSIQYF.

This chain links TRBV4-2 with TRBJ1-1; D unclear. In germline, CDR1 is LGHNA, CDR2 YNFKEQ. This CDR3 spans 15 amino acids. Trimming left V 2 bases short and J 3 bases short, with 13 bases between. CDR3 bases: TGTGCCAGCAGCCAACAAATTCTAACAGACACTGAAGCTTTCTTT. It yields the protein CASSQQILTDTEAFF.